One sample yielded the 11 T cell receptor beta chains listed below, sequenced in a study of chronic HIV infection and antiretroviral therapy. One entry per CDR3 protein, called by TCRdb with MiXCR from the 5' RACE reads. In the table there are some 43,000 distinct CDR3 sequences, about 18% of which are singletons. The specimen was peripheral blood. These receptors originate from an adult who had HIV and had not received antiretroviral therapy, or was an uninfected healthy control (not recorded which).

The chain joins TRBV28 to TRBJ1-1; maybe TRBD1 (6 bases). Germline V gene data show CDR1 as MDHEN and CDR2 as SYDVKM. The ends were cut back, 2 bases at V and 2 bases at J, with 12 bases in the middle. The CDR3 loop spans 15 amino acids. Written as DNA, the CDR3 is TGTGCCAGCAGTTTAAGCTCGACAGGTAACACTGAAGCTTTCTTT. Protein: CASSLSSTGNTEAFF.

The CDR3 nucleotides are TGTGCCAGCAGTCCACCCCCCAGGACCTATGGCTACACCTTC. Translating it yields CASSPPPRTYGYTF. The chain uses TRBV28 and TRBJ1-2, with D unclear. Deletions cut 5 bases from V and 4 bases from J, with 14 bases between. Germline-derived CDR1 and CDR2 are MDHEN and SYDVKM. The CDR3 covers 14 residues.

The V gene is TRBV6-6, the J gene TRBJ2-3, with 8 nucleotides matching TRBD1. The V gene end was trimmed by 6 bases and the J gene end by 4 bases; junction bases not matched to a gene: 6. CDR1 MNHNY and CDR2 SVGAGI come from the germline V gene (reference sequence). The CDR3 is 14 amino acids. CDR3 sequence: CASRLGQGADTQYF. CDR3 coding DNA: TGTGCCAGCAGACTAGGACAGGGCGCAGATACGCAGTATTTT.

The J gene is TRBJ2-3, the V gene TRBV10-1; 7 bases are a match to TRBD2. Per germline, CDR1 WNHNN and CDR2 SYGVQD (reference sequence). The CDR3 runs 13 residues. The junction had 7 bases not matched to a gene; V was cut back by 7 bases and J by 6 bases. The CDR3 DNA reads as TGCGCCAGCAACAGCGGGGCTCAGGATACGCAGTATTTT. Translating gives CASNSGAQDTQYF.

This clonotype has more than one count but fewer than ten. This chain joins TRBV29-1 and TRBJ1-5; 10 nucleotides agree with TRBD1. The germline V gene encodes CDR1 SQVTM and CDR2 ANQGSEA. Trimming removed 7 bases from V and 4 bases from J; junction bases left unmatched: 7. The CDR3 runs to 14 residues. The CDR3 loop is CSAIPGQGNQPQHF. The CDR3 DNA is TGCAGCGCCATACCGGGACAGGGGAATCAGCCCCAGCATTTT.

This chain's CDR3 is CASTTPTNEKLFF. CDR3 DNA: TGTGCCAGTACGACTCCAACTAATGAAAAACTGTTTTTT. The chain uses TRBV6-1 and TRBJ1-4; D is unclear. Trimming cost V 9 bases and J 0 bases, with 8 bases left between them. CDR1 is MNHNS, CDR2 SASEGT, per germline. CDR3 size: 13 residues.

The chain joins TRBV6-5 to TRBJ2-6, with D hard to call. This CDR3 has 12 residues. Germline assignment: CDR1 MNHEY and CDR2 SVGAGI. Trimming removed 8 bases at V and 3 bases at J, with 5 bases between. The DNA of the CDR3 is TGTGCCAGCGGAGTTGGGGCCAACGTCCTGACTTTC. Its translation is CASGVGANVLTF.

This sequence joins TRBV9 and TRBJ2-1; the D gene is possibly TRBD1 (5 bases). CDR1 and CDR2 (germline): SGDLS, YYNGEE. V was pared by 7 bases and J by 1 base, with 15 bases between. CDR3 length: 15 amino acids. The CDR3 DNA is TGTGCCAGCGGGCGAGGACACAGGTCCTACAATGAGCAGTTCTTC. This codes for CASGRGHRSYNEQFF.

This clonotype was picked up a small number of times. This sequence joins TRBV6-5 and TRBJ2-7, with 8 positions matching TRBD2. V lost 4 bases to trimming and J lost 1 base; unmatched junction nucleotides: 3. Germline V gene sequence: CDR1 MNHEY, CDR2 SVGAGI. The CDR3 has 14 amino acids. CDR3 region: CASSSTSGSYEQYF. As DNA, the CDR3 is TGTGCCAGCAGTTCAACTAGCGGTTCCTACGAGCAGTACTTC.

This clonotype was seen only a few times. The chain carries TRBV4-2 and TRBJ1-6; maybe TRBD1 (6 bases). The V and J ends lost 0 bases and 7 bases respectively, with 13 bases between them. CDR1 is LGHNA, CDR2 YNFKEQ, per germline. CDR3 size: 16 residues. Here the CDR3 reads CASSQDRGQTNSPLHF. The CDR3 nucleotides read TGTGCCAGCAGCCAAGATCGAGGACAGACGAATTCACCCCTCCACTTT.

V usage is TRBV11-2 and J usage is TRBJ1-1; D not certain. Trimming shortened V by 0 bases and J by 10 bases, and 12 bases separated the two germline ends. The germline V gene encodes CDR1 SGHAT and CDR2 FQNNGV. This CDR3 has 13 residues. The CDR3 is CASSLEWPRGAFF. DNA of the CDR3: TGTGCCAGCAGCTTAGAATGGCCCCGAGGAGCTTTCTTT.